The T cell receptor (beta chain) under discussion was sequenced for a study of T cells after yellow fever vaccination. Overall study: The authors prepared low-cell-number fractions using SMART-Seq v4 Ultra Low Input. Study results and caveats: One caveat is that FACS-sorted repertoires could contain abundant clonotypes contaminating from the bulk population. Clones from primary vaccination mostly reappeared after the booster (96% CD4, just over 85% CD8).

The 5'RACE template-switching step produced TCR cDNA and added a universal primer site and UMIs. One entry per CDR3 protein results from TCRdb running MiXCR on the 5' RACE reads. Among just under 600,000 distinct CDR3 sequences listed, roughly 14% were seen once. Turning to this clonotype: The antigen is not known.

The sequence was obtained from a man aged 25-40 years who received the YFV17D yellow fever vaccine. This material consisted of PBMCs, taken on the day of the yellow fever booster vaccination.

Here the CDR3 DNA reads TGTGCCAGCAGTTTTAAGTGGGCAACGGGCACAGATACGCAGTATTTT. Translation: CASSFKWATGTDTQYF. The chain has TRBV12-3 or TRBV12-4 and TRBJ2-3; D unresolved. The CDR3 contains 16 residues. Trimming left V 3 bases short and J 1 base short, with 14 bases between.